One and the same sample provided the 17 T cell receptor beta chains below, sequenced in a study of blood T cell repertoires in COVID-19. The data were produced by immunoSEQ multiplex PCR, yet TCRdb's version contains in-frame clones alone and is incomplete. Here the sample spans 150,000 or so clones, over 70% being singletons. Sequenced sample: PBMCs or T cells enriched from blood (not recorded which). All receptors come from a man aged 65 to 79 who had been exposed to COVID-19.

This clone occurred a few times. The CDR3 loop is CASSLRGGGNTIYF. CDR3 nucleotide sequence: TGTGCCAGCAGCTTAAGAGGCGGAGGAAACACCATATATTTT. The chain links TRBV7-2 to TRBJ1-3; no reliable D call. From germline, CDR1 is SGHTA and CDR2 FQGNSA. Deletions cut 2 bases from V and 4 bases from J, with 9 bases between. This CDR3 region has 14 residues. Combining the CDR3 with reference TRBV7-2 and TRBJ1-3 gives the whole variable domain GAGVSQSPSNKVTEKGKDVELRCDPISGHTALYWYRQSLGQGLEFLIYFQGNSAPDKSGLPSDRFSAERTGGSVSTLTIQRTQQEDSAVYLCASSLRGGGNTIYFGEGSWLTVV.

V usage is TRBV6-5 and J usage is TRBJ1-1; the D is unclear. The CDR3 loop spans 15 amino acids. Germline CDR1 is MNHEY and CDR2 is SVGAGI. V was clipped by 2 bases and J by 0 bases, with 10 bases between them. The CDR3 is CASSYSWQMNTEAFF. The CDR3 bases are TGTGCCAGCAGTTACAGTTGGCAGATGAACACTGAAGCTTTCTTT.

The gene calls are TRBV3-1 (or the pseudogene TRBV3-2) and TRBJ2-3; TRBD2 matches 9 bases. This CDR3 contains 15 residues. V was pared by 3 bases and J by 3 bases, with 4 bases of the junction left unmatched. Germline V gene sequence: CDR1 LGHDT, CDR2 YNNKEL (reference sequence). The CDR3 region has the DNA TGTGCCAGCAGCCAGGGACTAGCCAAGACAGATACGCAGTATTTT. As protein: CASSQGLAKTDTQYF.

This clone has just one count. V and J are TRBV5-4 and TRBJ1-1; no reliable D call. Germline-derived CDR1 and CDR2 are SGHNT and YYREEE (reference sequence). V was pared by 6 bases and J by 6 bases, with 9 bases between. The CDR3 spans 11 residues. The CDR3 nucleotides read TGTGCCAGCATCGTCACGGCTGAAGCTTTCTTT. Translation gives CASIVTAEAFF. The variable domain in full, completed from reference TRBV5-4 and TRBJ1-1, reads ETGVTQSPTHLIKTRGQQVTLRCSSQSGHNTVSWYQQALGQGPQFIFQYYREEENGRGNFPPRFSGLQFPNYSSELNVNALELDDSALYLCASIVTAEAFFGQGTRLTVV.

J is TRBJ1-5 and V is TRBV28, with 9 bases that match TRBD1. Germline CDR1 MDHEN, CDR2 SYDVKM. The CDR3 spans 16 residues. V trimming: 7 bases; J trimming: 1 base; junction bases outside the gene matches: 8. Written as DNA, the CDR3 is TGTGCCAGCACCCGGGGGGACAGGGTGAGCAATCAGCCCCAGCATTTT. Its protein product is CASTRGDRVSNQPQHF.

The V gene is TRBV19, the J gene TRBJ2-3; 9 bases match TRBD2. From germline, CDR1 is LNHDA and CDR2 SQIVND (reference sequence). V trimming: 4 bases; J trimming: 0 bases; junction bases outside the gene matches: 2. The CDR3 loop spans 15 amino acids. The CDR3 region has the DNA TGTGCCAGTAGTAGCGGACTAGCGAGCACAGATACGCAGTATTTT. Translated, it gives CASSSGLASTDTQYF.

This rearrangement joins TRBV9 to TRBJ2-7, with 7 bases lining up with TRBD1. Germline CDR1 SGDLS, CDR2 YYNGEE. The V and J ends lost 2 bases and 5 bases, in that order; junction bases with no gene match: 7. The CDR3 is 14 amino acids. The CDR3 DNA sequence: TGTGCCAGCAGCGTCGGAGACAGGGCCCACGAGCAGTACTTC. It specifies CASSVGDRAHEQYF.

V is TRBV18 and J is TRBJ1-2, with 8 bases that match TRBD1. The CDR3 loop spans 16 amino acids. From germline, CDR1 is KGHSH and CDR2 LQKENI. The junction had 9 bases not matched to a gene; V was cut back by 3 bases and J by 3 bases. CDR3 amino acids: CASSPFSGGADYGYTF. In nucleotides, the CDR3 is TGTGCCAGCTCACCCTTTTCAGGGGGCGCAGACTATGGCTACACCTTC.

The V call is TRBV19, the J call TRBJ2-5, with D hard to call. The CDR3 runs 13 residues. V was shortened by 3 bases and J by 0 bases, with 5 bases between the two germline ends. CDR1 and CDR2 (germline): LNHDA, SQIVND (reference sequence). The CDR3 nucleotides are TGTGCCAGTAGTATTTTAGACCAAGAGACCCAGTACTTC. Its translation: CASSILDQETQYF.

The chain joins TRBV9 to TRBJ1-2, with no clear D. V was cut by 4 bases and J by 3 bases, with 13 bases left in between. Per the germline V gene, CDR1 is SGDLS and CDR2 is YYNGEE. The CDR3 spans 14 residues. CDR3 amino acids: CASSPQVRDYGYTF. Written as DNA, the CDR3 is TGTGCCAGCAGCCCCCAGGTGAGAGACTATGGCTACACCTTC.

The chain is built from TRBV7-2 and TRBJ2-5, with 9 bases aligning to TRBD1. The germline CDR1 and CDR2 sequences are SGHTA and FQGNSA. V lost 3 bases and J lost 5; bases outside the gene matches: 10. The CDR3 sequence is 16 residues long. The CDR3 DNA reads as TGTGCCAGCAGCTTGGACTCACAGGGGGCTGCGGAGACCCAGTACTTC. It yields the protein CASSLDSQGAAETQYF.

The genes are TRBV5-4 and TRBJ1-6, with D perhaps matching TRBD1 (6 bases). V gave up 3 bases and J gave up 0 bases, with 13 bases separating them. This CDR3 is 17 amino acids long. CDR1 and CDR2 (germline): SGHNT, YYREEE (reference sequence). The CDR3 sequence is CASSSGGGSSYNSPLHF. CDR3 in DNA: TGTGCCAGCAGCTCAGGTGGGGGCAGCTCCTATAATTCACCCCTCCACTTT.

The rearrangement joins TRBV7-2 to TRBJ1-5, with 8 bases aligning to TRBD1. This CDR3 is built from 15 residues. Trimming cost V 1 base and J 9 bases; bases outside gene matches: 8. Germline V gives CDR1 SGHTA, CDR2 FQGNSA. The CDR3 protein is CASSLDRGARGPQHF. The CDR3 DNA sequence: TGTGCCAGCAGCTTAGACAGGGGGGCCCGGGGGCCCCAGCATTTT. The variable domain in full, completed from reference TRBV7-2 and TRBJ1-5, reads GAGVSQSPSNKVTEKGKDVELRCDPISGHTALYWYRQSLGQGLEFLIYFQGNSAPDKSGLPSDRFSAERTGGSVSTLTIQRTQQEDSAVYLCASSLDRGARGPQHFGDGTRLSIL.

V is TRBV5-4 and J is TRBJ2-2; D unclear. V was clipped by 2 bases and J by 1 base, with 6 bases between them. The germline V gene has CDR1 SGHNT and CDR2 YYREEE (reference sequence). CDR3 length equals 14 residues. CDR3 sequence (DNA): TGTGCCAGCAGCTTCACACAGAACACCGGGGAGCTGTTTTTT. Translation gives CASSFTQNTGELFF.

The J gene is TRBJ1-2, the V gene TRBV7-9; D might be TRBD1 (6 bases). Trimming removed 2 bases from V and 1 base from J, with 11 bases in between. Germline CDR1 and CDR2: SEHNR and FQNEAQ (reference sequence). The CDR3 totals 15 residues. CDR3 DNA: TGTGCCAGCAGCTTAACGACAGGCCTTAACTATGGCTACACCTTC. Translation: CASSLTTGLNYGYTF.

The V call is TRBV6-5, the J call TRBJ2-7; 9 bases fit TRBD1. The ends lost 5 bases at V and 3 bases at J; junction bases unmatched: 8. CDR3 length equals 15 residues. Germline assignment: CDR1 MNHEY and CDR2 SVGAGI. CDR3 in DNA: TGTGCCAGCAGTCCGGACAGGGGAAAGAACTACGAGCAGTACTTC. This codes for CASSPDRGKNYEQYF.

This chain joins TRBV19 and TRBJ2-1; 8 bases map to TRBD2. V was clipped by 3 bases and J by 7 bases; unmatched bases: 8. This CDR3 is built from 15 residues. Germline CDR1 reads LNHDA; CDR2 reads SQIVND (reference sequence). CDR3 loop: CASSIMSGSYNEQFF. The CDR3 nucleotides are TGTGCCAGTAGTATTATGAGCGGGAGCTATAATGAGCAGTTCTTC.